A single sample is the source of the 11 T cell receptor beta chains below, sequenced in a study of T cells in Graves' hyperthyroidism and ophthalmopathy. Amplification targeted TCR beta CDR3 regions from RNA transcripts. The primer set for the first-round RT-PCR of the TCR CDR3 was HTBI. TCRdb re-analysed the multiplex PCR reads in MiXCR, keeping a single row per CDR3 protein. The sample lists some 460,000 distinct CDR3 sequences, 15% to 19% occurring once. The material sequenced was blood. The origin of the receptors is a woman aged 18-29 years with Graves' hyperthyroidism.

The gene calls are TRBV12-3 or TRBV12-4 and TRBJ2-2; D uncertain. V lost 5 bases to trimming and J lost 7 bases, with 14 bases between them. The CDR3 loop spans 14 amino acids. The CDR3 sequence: CASSLPRSHGELFF. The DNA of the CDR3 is TGTGCCAGCAGTCTGCCTAGGAGTCACGGGGAGCTGTTTTTT.

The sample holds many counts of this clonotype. The DNA of the CDR3 is TGCAGTGCTAGAGGGACTAGCACAGATACGCAGTATTTT. It specifies CSARGTSTDTQYF. The chain couples TRBV20-1 to TRBJ2-3, with D tentatively TRBD2 (5 bases). The CDR3 is 13 residues long. Trimming pared 1 base from V and 0 bases from J, leaving 5 bases between. Germline-derived CDR1 and CDR2 are DFQATT and SNEGSKA (reference sequence).

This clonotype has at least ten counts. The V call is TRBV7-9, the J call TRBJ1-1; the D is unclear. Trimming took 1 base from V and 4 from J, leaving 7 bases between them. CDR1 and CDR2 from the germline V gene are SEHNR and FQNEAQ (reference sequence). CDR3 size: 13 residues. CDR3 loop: CASSLEVSTEAFF. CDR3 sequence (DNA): TGTGCCAGCAGCTTAGAGGTGAGCACTGAAGCTTTCTTT.

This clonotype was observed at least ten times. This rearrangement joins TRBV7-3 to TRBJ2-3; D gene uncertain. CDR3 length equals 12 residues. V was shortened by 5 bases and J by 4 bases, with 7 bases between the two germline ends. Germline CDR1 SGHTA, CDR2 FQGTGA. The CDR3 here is CASSQTSDTQYF. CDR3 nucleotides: TGTGCCAGCAGCCAAACCTCAGATACGCAGTATTTT.

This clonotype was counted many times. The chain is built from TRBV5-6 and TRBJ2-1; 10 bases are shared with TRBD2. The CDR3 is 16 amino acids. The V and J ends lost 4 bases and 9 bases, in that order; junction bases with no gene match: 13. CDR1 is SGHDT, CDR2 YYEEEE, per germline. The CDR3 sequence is CASSPQAGGQLSEQFF. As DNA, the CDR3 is TGTGCCAGCAGCCCCCAAGCGGGAGGGCAACTATCTGAGCAGTTCTTC.

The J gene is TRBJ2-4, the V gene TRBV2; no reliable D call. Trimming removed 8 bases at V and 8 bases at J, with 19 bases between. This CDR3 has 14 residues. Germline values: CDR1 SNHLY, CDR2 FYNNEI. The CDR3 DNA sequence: TGTGCCAGCTCCCAGCCAGTACGGGTGGACATTCAGTACTTC. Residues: CASSQPVRVDIQYF.

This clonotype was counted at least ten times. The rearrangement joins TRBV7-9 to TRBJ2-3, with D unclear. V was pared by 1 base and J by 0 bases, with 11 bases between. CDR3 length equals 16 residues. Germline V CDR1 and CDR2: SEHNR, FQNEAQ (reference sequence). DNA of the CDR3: TGTGCCAGCAGCTTAGTTTTCGGGCCTAGCACAGATACGCAGTATTTT. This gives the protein CASSLVFGPSTDTQYF.

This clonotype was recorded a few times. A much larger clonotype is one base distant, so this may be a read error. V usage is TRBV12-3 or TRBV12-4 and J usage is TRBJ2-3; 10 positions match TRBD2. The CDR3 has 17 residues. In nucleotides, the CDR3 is TGTGCCAGCAGCGGTTGGAGGACTAGCGGCAGCACAGATACGCGGTATTTT. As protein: CASSGWRTSGSTDTRYF.

CDR3 coding DNA: TGTGCCAGCAGCCCTTTAGCGGAAAATCGCGAGCAGTACTTC. This sequence encodes CASSPLAENREQYF. The rearrangement links TRBV7-2 to TRBJ2-7; possibly TRBD2 for D (6 bases). CDR3 length equals 14 residues. Germline loops: CDR1 SGHTA, CDR2 FQGNSA. With 5 bases removed from V and 6 bases from J, the gap between germline ends came to 17 bases.

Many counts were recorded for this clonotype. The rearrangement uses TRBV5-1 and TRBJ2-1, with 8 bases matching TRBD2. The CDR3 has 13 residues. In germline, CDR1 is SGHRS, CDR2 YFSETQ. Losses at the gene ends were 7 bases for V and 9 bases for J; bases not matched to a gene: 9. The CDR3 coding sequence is TGCGCCAGCCTTGCGGGAGGACGAGGTGAGCAGTTCTTC. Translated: CASLAGGRGEQFF.

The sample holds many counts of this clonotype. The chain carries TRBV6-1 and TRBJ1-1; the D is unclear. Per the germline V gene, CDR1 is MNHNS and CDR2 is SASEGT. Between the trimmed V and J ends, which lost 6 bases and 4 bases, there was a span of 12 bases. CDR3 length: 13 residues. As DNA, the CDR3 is TGTGCCAGCAGCGAATCTGCCTTCACTGAAGCTTTCTTT. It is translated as CASSESAFTEAFF.